This T cell receptor (beta chain) was obtained from a study of cytomegalovirus exposure and HLA in healthy donors. General study findings and limits: In a later analysis, TCR association rates varied by HLA locus: DRB1 most, HLA-C fewest. Associated with HLA alleles at 0.05 false discovery rate in a later analysis were 16,951 TCR beta sequences.

As for this clone: The antigen remains unidentified.

The PCR contained 60 Vbeta and 13 Jbeta primers. Sequencing used immunoSEQ multiplex PCR; TCRdb keeps in-frame clones, though not all of them. The sample holds over 100,000 clones; 55% to 80% are singletons and the top ten take around 2.2%. The CDR3 is 16 amino acids. The V gene lost 1 base and the J gene lost 1 base, with 11 bases spanning the gap. The germline CDR1 and CDR2 sequences are MGHRA and YSYEKL. The chain uses TRBV4-1 and TRBJ2-1; tentatively, D is TRBD1 (6 bases). The sequencing input was PBMCs. The clonotype comes from a woman between 25 and 40 years old in good health and CMV-seronegative. The CDR3 loop reads CASSQGDTQSYNEQFF. CDR3 in DNA: TGCGCCAGCAGCCAAGGGGACACCCAGTCCTACAATGAGCAGTTCTTC.